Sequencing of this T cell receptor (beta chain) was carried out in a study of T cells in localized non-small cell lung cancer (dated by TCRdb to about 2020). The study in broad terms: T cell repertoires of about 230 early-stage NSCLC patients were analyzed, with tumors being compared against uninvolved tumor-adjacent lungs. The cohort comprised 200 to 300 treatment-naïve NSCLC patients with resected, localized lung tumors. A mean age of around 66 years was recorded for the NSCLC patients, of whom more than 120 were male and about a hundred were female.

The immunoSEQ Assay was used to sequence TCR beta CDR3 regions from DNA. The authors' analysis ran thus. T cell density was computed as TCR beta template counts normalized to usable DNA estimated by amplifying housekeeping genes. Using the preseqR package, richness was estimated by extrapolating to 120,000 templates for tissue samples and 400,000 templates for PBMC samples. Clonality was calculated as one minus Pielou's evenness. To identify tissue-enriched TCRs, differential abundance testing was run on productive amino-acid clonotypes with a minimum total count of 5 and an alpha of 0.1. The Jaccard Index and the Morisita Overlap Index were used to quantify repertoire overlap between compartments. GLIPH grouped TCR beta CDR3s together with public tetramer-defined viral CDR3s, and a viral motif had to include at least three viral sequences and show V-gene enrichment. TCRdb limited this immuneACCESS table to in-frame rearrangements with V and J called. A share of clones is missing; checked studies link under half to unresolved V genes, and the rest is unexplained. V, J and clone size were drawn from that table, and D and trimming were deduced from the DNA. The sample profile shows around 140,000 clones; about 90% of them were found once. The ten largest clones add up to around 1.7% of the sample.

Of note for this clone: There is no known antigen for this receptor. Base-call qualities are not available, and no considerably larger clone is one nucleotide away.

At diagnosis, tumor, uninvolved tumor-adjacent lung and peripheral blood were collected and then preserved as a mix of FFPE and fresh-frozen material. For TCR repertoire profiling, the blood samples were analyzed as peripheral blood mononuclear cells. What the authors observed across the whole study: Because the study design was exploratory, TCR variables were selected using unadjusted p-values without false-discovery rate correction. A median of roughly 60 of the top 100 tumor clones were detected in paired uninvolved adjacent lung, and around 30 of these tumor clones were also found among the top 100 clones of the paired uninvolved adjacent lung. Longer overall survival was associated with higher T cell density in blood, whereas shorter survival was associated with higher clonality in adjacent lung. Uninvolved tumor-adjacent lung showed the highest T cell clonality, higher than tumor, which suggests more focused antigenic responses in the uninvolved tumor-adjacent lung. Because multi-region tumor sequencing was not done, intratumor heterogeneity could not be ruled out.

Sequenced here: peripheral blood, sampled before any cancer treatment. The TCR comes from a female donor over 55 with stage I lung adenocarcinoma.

The CDR3 protein is CASSPGPTGLTDTQYF. The nucleotides read TGTGCCAGCTCACCAGGTCCGACAGGGCTAACAGATACGCAGTATTTT. The chain is made from TRBV18 and TRBJ2-3; a stretch of 7 junction bases matches TRBD1. There are 16 amino acids in the CDR3, from cysteine to phenylalanine inclusive. CDR3 DNA only is kept here, 48 bases in frame from base 1. Trimming leaves V shorter by 2 bases and J shorter by 3 bases, with the junction holding 8 bases beyond the gene matches. CDR1 and CDR2 were assigned from the germline V gene as KGHSH and LQKENI.